This entry lists 11 T cell receptor beta chains sequenced from one sample in a study of T cells in Graves' hyperthyroidism and ophthalmopathy. The investigators amplified TCR beta CDR3 regions from RNA transcripts. HTBI primers were used for first-round RT-PCR of the TCR CDR3. In TCRdb, the multiplex PCR reads were re-called with MiXCR into one record per CDR3 protein. The table includes hundreds of thousands of distinct CDR3 sequences, 46% detected once. Specimen: peripheral blood or thyroid tissue (not recorded which). These receptor sequences come from a woman younger than 30 with Graves' hyperthyroidism.

This clonotype was observed a handful of times. This chain connects TRBV7-2 to TRBJ2-7, with TRBD1 matching over 10 bases. Germline CDR1 is SGHTA and CDR2 is FQGNSA. The trim removed 5 bases at V and 3 bases at J, leaving 7 bases unmatched. This CDR3 spans 15 amino acids. CDR3 loop: CASSRQGQGNYEQYF. The CDR3, as DNA: TGTGCCAGCAGCCGACAGGGACAGGGGAACTACGAGCAGTACTTC. Using reference TRBV7-2 and TRBJ2-7 for the parts outside the CDR3, the full variable domain is GAGVSQSPSNKVTEKGKDVELRCDPISGHTALYWYRQSLGQGLEFLIYFQGNSAPDKSGLPSDRFSAERTGGSVSTLTIQRTQQEDSAVYLCASSRQGQGNYEQYFGPGTRLTVT.

The CDR3 protein is CASSSGQGVTFF. The CDR3 DNA reads as TGTGCCAGCAGTTCTGGACAGGGGGTGACTTTCTTT. V and J are TRBV12-3 or TRBV12-4 and TRBJ1-1; 10 bases line up with TRBD1. Unmatched junction bases numbered 5, after V lost 4 bases and J lost 12 bases. CDR3 length equals 12 residues.

This clonotype was recorded once. Compared with germline, one end of the junction differs, possibly owing to a read error. The rearrangement uses TRBV2 and TRBJ2-5, with D perhaps TRBD1 (6 bases). The germline V gene encodes CDR1 SNHLY and CDR2 FYNNEI. This CDR3 is 15 amino acids long. The CDR3 DNA is TGTGCCAGCAGTCCCGGACAGTTAAACCAAGGGACCCAGTACTTC. Translating gives CASSPGQLNQGTQYF.

The rearrangement links TRBV6-1 to TRBJ2-7; 7 bases align to TRBD2. The CDR3 totals 15 residues. From germline, CDR1 is MNHNS and CDR2 SASEGT. The junction had 9 bases not matched to a gene; V was cut back by 5 bases and J by 2 bases. The CDR3 here is CASSKSSSGAYEQYF. CDR3 in DNA: TGTGCCAGCAGTAAATCCTCTAGCGGAGCCTACGAGCAGTACTTC.

The chain joins TRBV7-6 to TRBJ2-7, with 9 bases identical to TRBD1. The CDR3 totals 14 residues. V trimming: 6 bases; J trimming: 4 bases; junction bases outside the gene matches: 7. Germline V gene lookup returns CDR1 SGHVS and CDR2 FNYEAQ. The chain's CDR3 is CASSLSGTGYEQYF. In nucleotides, the CDR3 is TGTGCCAGCAGTTTGTCCGGGACAGGGTACGAGCAGTACTTC.

This clonotype was counted many times. The chain joins TRBV15 to TRBJ2-7, with D possibly TRBD1 on 6 matching bases. Germline CDR1 LNHNV, CDR2 YYDKDF (reference sequence). Trimming stripped 1 base from V and 1 base from J, with 14 bases between. This CDR3 has 16 residues. CDR3 DNA: TGTGCCACCAGCAGAGTTACCCAGGACAGTTCCTACGAGCAGTACTTC. As protein: CATSRVTQDSSYEQYF.

The chain combines TRBV20-1 with TRBJ2-7, with 9 bases fitting TRBD1. The CDR3 length is 15 residues. Germline CDR1 is DFQATT and CDR2 is SNEGSKA (reference sequence). V shed 1 base, J shed 3 bases, and the junction held 7 bases outside the gene matches. The CDR3 sequence is CSARADRGKGYEQYF. In DNA, the CDR3 is TGCAGTGCTAGAGCTGACAGGGGGAAGGGCTACGAGCAGTACTTC.

This chain joins TRBV7-9 and TRBJ1-3; D unresolved. V gave up 3 bases and J gave up 7 bases, with 10 bases separating them. The CDR3 is 13 amino acids. Per the germline V gene, CDR1 is SEHNR and CDR2 is FQNEAQ (reference sequence). The CDR3 sequence is CASSFAEVNTIYF. Written as DNA, the CDR3 is TGTGCCAGCAGCTTCGCTGAAGTGAACACCATATATTTT.

This clonotype was observed many times. The chain links TRBV15 to TRBJ1-2; 7 positions agree with TRBD1. This CDR3 contains 15 residues. Trimming at V came to 1 base and at J to 8 bases, leaving 10 bases not matched to a gene. Germline V lookup: CDR1 LNHNV, CDR2 YYDKDF (reference sequence). CDR3 amino acids: CATSRVRQGVGGYTF. CDR3 sequence (DNA): TGTGCCACCAGCAGAGTTCGGCAGGGGGTTGGGGGCTACACCTTC.

As concerns this clonotype: This could be a read error, since a much larger clone is one nucleotide away. The chain joins TRBV24-1 to TRBJ2-5, with D hard to call. The V gene's germline CDR1 is KGHDR and CDR2 SFDVKD. The germline V and J ends were trimmed by 1 base and 1 base, with 6 bases remaining between them. The CDR3 has 14 residues. CDR3 residues: CATSDLAPQETQYF. In nucleotides, the CDR3 is TGTGCCACCAGTGATTTAGCACCCCAAGAGACCCAGTACTTC.

This clonotype came up once. The germline gene is not matched at one end of the junction; a read error may be the cause. The chain has TRBV7-2 and TRBJ1-1; 8 bases map to TRBD1. This CDR3 has 15 amino acids. Germline V lookup: CDR1 SGHTA, CDR2 FQGNSA. CDR3 in DNA: TGTGCCAGCAGCCAAGGTCAGGGGGCAAACACTGAAGCTTCCTTT. Its protein is CASSQGQGANTEASF.